This TCR beta chain was recovered during a study of shared clonotypes between healthy human individuals. The CDR3 has 19 residues. Trimming removed 3 bases at V and 5 bases at J, with 26 bases between. Per the germline V gene, CDR1 is SGHRS and CDR2 is YFSETQ. Using immunoSEQ multiplex PCR, the repertoire was profiled, and TCRdb retains in-frame clones only, with some absent. The table includes about 2 million clones, about 95% detected once. Only CD45RO-negative cells positively selected for CCR7 counted as naive CD8 cells, so terminally differentiated effector memory CD45RA+ cells were excluded. Study-wide findings and caveats: Only blood samples were collected, and tissue repertoires likely differ. Estimated clonotype richness was generally higher in naive than memory subsets. Compared with clonotypes that all four donors shared, non-shared clonotypes had lower generation probabilities. Since donors were few, the genetic and exposure-history diversity represented was limited.

Comment on this clone: The antigen is undetermined.

The chain joins TRBV5-1 to TRBJ2-2; possibly TRBD1 or TRBD2 for D (8 bases each). This receptor was identified in a man aged 18 to 29 in good health. The sequenced sample consisted of naive CD8+ T cells sorted from blood. CDR3 nucleotide sequence: TGCGCCAGCAGCTGGCCGGCGGACAGGGCGGGAGGAGGAACCGGGGAGCTGTTTTTT. It yields the protein CASSWPADRAGGGTGELFF.